This T cell receptor (beta chain) derives from a study of TIL therapy for anti-PD-1-resistant metastatic lung cancer (dated by TCRdb to the early 2020s). Turning to the overall study: Tumors were collected before any PD-1/PD-L1 blockade, after which patients were given nivolumab, and patients who progressed were given lymphodepletion, an infusion of expanded TIL and IL-2. Across the cohort, whole-exome sequencing showed a median non-synonymous tumor mutation burden of more than 1.3 mutations per megabase. A median age of about 57 years (range roughly 35-75) and a median tumor PD-L1 proportion score of approximately 6% were recorded among enrolled patients. T cell receptor beta sequencing of tumor and peripheral blood served to follow clonotypes across the tumor, the expanded TIL product, and serial blood samples. Most of the cohort had lung adenocarcinoma, including a few EGFR-mutant tumors and two ALK-rearranged tumors, and half of the patients were either current or former smokers.

The study at large found these results: Generalizability was limited because the cohort was highly selected, with more treatment-naive, never-smoker and oncogene-addicted patients included than is typical. The baseline peripheral repertoire was partially replaced by infused TIL clonotypes, which then decayed over months, and persistence showed no apparent association with response. The study protocol defined all tumor marker inferences as exploratory.

Explained via the paper, the time point label denotes: pre-treatment sample, taken before nivolumab and TIL therapy. A phase I trial run at two centers enrolled adults with stage 4 NSCLC between October 2017 and early 2020. Samples were obtained from a single-arm, open-label phase I trial in which tumor-infiltrating lymphocyte therapy with nivolumab was evaluated in advanced non-small cell lung cancer. Mononuclear cells from blood collected in EDTA tubes were isolated on a Ficoll gradient and snap-frozen as pellets, and DNA was then extracted using a Qiagen mini-prep kit. As regards this clone: This receptor's antigen is unknown. Nothing much larger sits one base from this clone, and base qualities are not available.

At the junction V is shortened by 5 bases and J by 5 bases, with 25 bases in between. The germline V gene yields SGHTS for CDR1 and YDEGEE for CDR2. The CDR3, from cysteine to phenylalanine, totals 18 residues. This entry keeps only the CDR3 DNA: 54 bases, framed from base 1. TCR beta CDR3 regions were amplified from genomic DNA with the immunoSEQ v3 hsTCRB kit using bias-controlled multiplex PCR. An Illumina NextSeq 500 was used to sequence the TCR libraries, reaching roughly 1.8 million read pairs at survey level or roughly 5-6.5 million at deep level. As for how the authors treated the data: Clonality was reported by immunoSEQ Analyzer software, which also assigned V, D and J genes and filtered out non-productive sequences. Repertoires of infused TIL and blood were compared using productive Simpson clonality and the Morisita overlap index of productive TRB rearrangements. Absolute clonotype counts in blood were estimated by multiplying the lymphocyte count by the CD3+ fraction and by the productive frequency of the clone. In TCRdb, the immuneACCESS table is reduced to in-frame sequences with V and J assigned. These tables do not hold every clone; where another copy was compared, an unresolved V gene accounts for under half, and the others remain unexplained. The DNA gave D and trimming, while V, J and clone size come from that table. The sample yields 50,000 to 65,000 clones; approximately 69% were counted once. The top ten clonotypes cover 6% to 7% of the sample.

The TCR was taken from a person between 30 and 79 years old with non-small cell lung cancer. This specimen consisted of blood, obtained at baseline. The V and J segments used are TRBV5-8 and TRBJ1-4; a weak D assignment points to TRBD1 (5 bases agree). In nucleotides, the sequence is TGTGCCAGCAGATACTATGGGGCCGCCTACCTTCGGAATGAAAAACTGTTTTTT. Its protein is CASRYYGAAYLRNEKLFF.